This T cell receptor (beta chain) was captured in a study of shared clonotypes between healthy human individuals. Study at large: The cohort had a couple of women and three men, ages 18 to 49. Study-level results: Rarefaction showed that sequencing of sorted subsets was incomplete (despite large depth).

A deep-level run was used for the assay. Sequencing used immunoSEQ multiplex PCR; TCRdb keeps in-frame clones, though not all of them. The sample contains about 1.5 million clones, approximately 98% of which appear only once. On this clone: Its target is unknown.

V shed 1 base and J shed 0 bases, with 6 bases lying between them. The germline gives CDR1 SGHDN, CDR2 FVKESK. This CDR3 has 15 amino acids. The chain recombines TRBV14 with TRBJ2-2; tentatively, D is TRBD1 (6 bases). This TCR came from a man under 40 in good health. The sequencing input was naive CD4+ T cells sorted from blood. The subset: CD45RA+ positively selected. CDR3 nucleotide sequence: TGTGCCAGCAGCCAAGGGACAGCGAACACCGGGGAGCTGTTTTTT. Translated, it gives CASSQGTANTGELFF. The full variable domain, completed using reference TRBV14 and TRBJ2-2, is EAGVTQFPSHSVIEKGQTVTLRCDPISGHDNLYWYRRVMGKEIKFLLHFVKESKQDESGMPNNRFLAERTGGTYSTLKVQPAELEDSGVYFCASSQGTANTGELFFGEGSRLTVL.